This is a list of T cell receptor beta chains from one sample in a study of blood T cell repertoires in COVID-19. Measured with immunoSEQ multiplex PCR; TCRdb has only the in-frame clones, and not every one. The sample carries 90,000 or so clones, 70% to 90% recorded once. Sequenced sample: peripheral blood. The source of these receptors is a man aged 80 or over with active or convalescent COVID-19. Both conserved end residues are part of each CDR3. D genes are given only for firm matches. For some rows the clone size is stated as once, few or many, or as a class when expanded; others skip it.

CDR3nt,CDR3aa,d_gene,j_gene,v_gene,abundance
TGTGCCAGCAGTCCGAGGGTGGGGACAACTGAAGCTTTCTTT,CASSPRVGTTEAFF,-,TRBJ1-1,TRBV28,-
TGTGCCAGCAGCCAGGGACTAGCGACGGGGCAGTACTTC,CASSQGLATGQYF,TRBD2,TRBJ2-7,TRBV7-2,-
TGCGCCAGCAGCGAGACAGGCTCTGGAAACACCATATATTTT,CASSETGSGNTIYF,-,TRBJ1-3,TRBV5-1,once
TGTGCCAGTAGTACAACCGGGACAGGGGTCTACGAGCAGTACTTC,CASSTTGTGVYEQYF,TRBD1,TRBJ2-7,TRBV19,-
TGTGCCAGCAGCCTGCCAGGGGGCACCTACAATGAGCAGTTCTTC,CASSLPGGTYNEQFF,TRBD1,TRBJ2-1,TRBV5-6,-
TGTGCCAGCAGCCAGGAATCCGACAGGAACCAAGCCCCCCTATCCTATGGCTACACCTTC,CASSQESDRNQAPLSYGYTF,-,TRBJ1-2,TRBV4-2,-
TGCAGTGCTATTCAAGGGGACAGAAAGTACTTC,CSAIQGDRKYF,TRBD1,TRBJ2-7,TRBV20-1,-
TGTGCCAGCACCAAGGCACTAGGCACCGGGGAGCTGTTTTTT,CASTKALGTGELFF,-,TRBJ2-2,TRBV7-2,-
TGCAGTGCTAGTTGGTTAAAATTCACGGGACAGGGCTCCTACGAGCAGTACTTC,CSASWLKFTGQGSYEQYF,TRBD1,TRBJ2-7,TRBV20-1,few
TGTGCCAGCAGTTTATCGGCAAGGGGGAGGGCAGATACGCAGTATTTT,CASSLSARGRADTQYF,-,TRBJ2-3,TRBV27,-
TGTGCCAGCAGTTTATCGGCGAGCACAGTGAACACTGAAGCTTTCTTT,CASSLSASTVNTEAFF,-,TRBJ1-1,TRBV28,-
TGCGCCAGCAGCTTGACGACAGGTCAGCCCCAGCATTTT,CASSLTTGQPQHF,-,TRBJ1-5,TRBV5-1,-
TGTGCCAGCAGCCGACAGGGGAACACCGGGGAGCTGTTTTTT,CASSRQGNTGELFF,TRBD1,TRBJ2-2,TRBV7-6,-
TGCGCCAGCAGCCAAGAAGGAACAGGGCCCACTGAAGCTTTCTTT,CASSQEGTGPTEAFF,-,TRBJ1-1,TRBV4-3,-
TGTGCCAGCAGCAGAGACAGGATCGCCAACACTGAAGCTTTCTTT,CASSRDRIANTEAFF,-,TRBJ1-1,TRBV7-8,-
TGTGCCAGCAGCTCCCGGAGTTACAATGAGCAGTTCTTC,CASSSRSYNEQFF,-,TRBJ2-1,TRBV7-2,-
TGTGCCAGCAGCCATAACAGGGGAAGCGGGCAGCCCCAGCATTTT,CASSHNRGSGQPQHF,TRBD1,TRBJ1-5,TRBV7-8,-
TGTGCCAGCAGCGTCTCCTCTAGCAGGACGCAGGGGGAGCTGTTTTTT,CASSVSSSRTQGELFF,-,TRBJ2-2,TRBV9,-
TGTGCCAGCAGAAAAGACAAGAACACCGGGGAGCTGTTTTTT,CASRKDKNTGELFF,-,TRBJ2-2,TRBV7-2,-
TGCAGCGTTCGCGGTTTTTCCGAGCAGTACTTC,CSVRGFSEQYF,-,TRBJ2-7,TRBV29-1,-
TGTGCCAGCAGTGTGGACAGGGTTCAGCCCCAGCATTTT,CASSVDRVQPQHF,TRBD1,TRBJ1-5,TRBV12-3/TRBV12-4,-
TGTGCCAGCAGCCTTGACAAGAGCTCCTACAATGAGCAGTTCTTC,CASSLDKSSYNEQFF,-,TRBJ2-1,TRBV4-2,-
TGTGCCAGCATCTCGACTAGGATCCACAATGAGCAGTTCTTC,CASISTRIHNEQFF,-,TRBJ2-1,TRBV6-6,-
TGTGCCAGCAGCTTAGCGGGGACTAGCGGAATAGGGGATACGCAGTATTTT,CASSLAGTSGIGDTQYF,TRBD2,TRBJ2-3,TRBV7-9,-
TGTGCCAGCGAGGGGGCGTCAGATACGCAGTATTTT,CASEGASDTQYF,TRBD1,TRBJ2-3,TRBV18,few
TGCGCCAGCAGCTTGACAGCGGGCTCCTACAATGAGCAGTTCTTC,CASSLTAGSYNEQFF,-,TRBJ2-1,TRBV5-1,-
TGTGCCAGCAGCGTAGGTGGGACAGGGGGTCAAGAGCAGTACTTC,CASSVGGTGGQEQYF,TRBD1,TRBJ2-7,TRBV9,once
TGCGCCAGCCGGGAGACAGGGCGGGGAGAAAAACTGTTTTTT,CASRETGRGEKLFF,TRBD1,TRBJ1-4,TRBV10-2,-
TGTGCCAGCAGTCTACCCGGGACAACCCTTGGCTATGGCTACACCTTC,CASSLPGTTLGYGYTF,-,TRBJ1-2,TRBV25-1,-
TGTGCCAGTGGGCAACAGGGGGGTACGGGTGAGCAGTTCTTC,CASGQQGGTGEQFF,TRBD1,TRBJ2-1,TRBV19,-